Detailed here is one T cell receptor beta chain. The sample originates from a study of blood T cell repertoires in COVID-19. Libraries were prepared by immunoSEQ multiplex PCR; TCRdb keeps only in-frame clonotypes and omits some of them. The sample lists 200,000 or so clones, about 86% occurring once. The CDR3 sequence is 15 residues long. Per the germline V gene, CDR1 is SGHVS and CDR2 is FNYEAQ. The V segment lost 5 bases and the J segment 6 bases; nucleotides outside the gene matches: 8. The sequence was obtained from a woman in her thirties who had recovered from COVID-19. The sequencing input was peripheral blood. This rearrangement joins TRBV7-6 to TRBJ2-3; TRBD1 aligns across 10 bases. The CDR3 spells CASSQRDRGTDTQYF. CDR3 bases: TGTGCCAGCAGCCAAAGGGACAGGGGAACGGATACGCAGTATTTT. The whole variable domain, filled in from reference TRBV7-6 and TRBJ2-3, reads GAGVSQSPRYKVTKRGQDVALRCDPISGHVSLYWYRQALGQGPEFLTYFNYEAQQDKSGLPNDRFSAERPEGSISTLTIQRTEQRDSAMYRCASSQRDRGTDTQYFGPGTRLTVL.